This TCR beta chain comes out of a study of CD8+CD57+ T cells in acquired aplastic anemia. Study information: Sorted CD4+ plus CD8+ cells gave DNA averaging roughly 2.9 ug. Overall study results and limits: Patients and controls turned out to have twenty-nine CD8+ CDR3 sequences in common.

This clonotype appeared a few times. The antigen is unknown. TCR beta VDJ combinations and CDR3 sequences were profiled from genomic DNA. TCRdb redid the calling of the reads with MiXCR, one entry per CDR3 protein. The table includes approximately 190,000 distinct CDR3 sequences, 48% detected once. The sequenced patients had an expansion of CD8+CD57+ cells seen by flow cytometry. Severe acquired aplastic anemia was the diagnosis recorded for all patients. CDR1 and CDR2 (germline): SGHVS, FNYEAQ. The CDR3 loop spans 15 amino acids. The V gene lost 1 base and the J gene lost 2 bases, with 12 bases spanning the gap.

This chain joins TRBV7-6 and TRBJ2-7; D may be TRBD1 (6 bases). This TCR was sampled from a human donor with aplastic anemia. Sequencing was performed on sorted CD4+, CD8+, or CD8+CD57+ T cells (not recorded which) from PBMCs. The CDR3, as DNA: TGTGCCAGCAGCTTAGATCCAGGGGCAGCCTACGAGCAGTACTTC. Its translation: CASSLDPGAAYEQYF.